These 2 T cell receptor beta chains share one sample of origin, sequenced in a study of blood T cell repertoires in COVID-19. Sequenced by immunoSEQ multiplex PCR; TCRdb stores in-frame clones only, minus some. The sample shows around 56,000 clones, approximately 92% of them seen only once. Sequencing input: peripheral blood. The source is an elderly man with acute or convalescent COVID-19.

This chain connects TRBV14 to TRBJ1-2, with D possibly TRBD1 on 6 matching bases. The CDR3 consists of 13 residues. Per the germline V gene, CDR1 is SGHDN and CDR2 is FVKESK. The V gene lost 6 bases and the J gene lost 3 bases, with 11 bases spanning the gap. CDR3 DNA: TGTGCCAGCAGAGCGGACAGCTACTATGGCTACACCTTC. Amino acids: CASRADSYYGYTF. Full variable domain (remainder filled in from reference TRBV14 and TRBJ1-2): EAGVTQFPSHSVIEKGQTVTLRCDPISGHDNLYWYRRVMGKEIKFLLHFVKESKQDESGMPNNRFLAERTGGTYSTLKVQPAELEDSGVYFCASRADSYYGYTFGSGTRLTVV.

The rearrangement links TRBV7-9 to TRBJ1-5, with TRBD1 matching over 9 bases. The V gene's germline CDR1 is SEHNR and CDR2 FQNEAQ (reference sequence). The CDR3 covers 15 residues. V trimming: 7 bases; J trimming: 3 bases; junction bases outside the gene matches: 7. The CDR3 region has the DNA TGTGCCAGCAATACCGGGACAGGGATCAATCAGCCCCAGCATTTT. Translating gives CASNTGTGINQPQHF.